This T cell receptor beta chain was recorded in a study of blood T cell repertoires in COVID-19. Libraries were prepared by immunoSEQ multiplex PCR; TCRdb keeps only in-frame clonotypes and omits some of them. The top ten clones hold about 8.6% of a sample with roughly 140,000 clones, roughly 80% of them seen once. This clone was picked up a small number of times. The sequenced sample consisted of peripheral blood. This TCR came from a man aged 50-60 years with active or convalescent COVID-19.

Here the CDR3 DNA reads TGTGCCAGCAGTCGGCAGGGCGACGACGAGCAGTACTTC. Residues: CASSRQGDDEQYF. The chain uses TRBV25-1 and TRBJ2-7; D is perhaps TRBD1 (5 bases). V was cut by 5 bases and J by 5 bases, with 13 bases left in between. This CDR3 contains 13 residues. In germline, CDR1 is MGHDK, CDR2 SYGVNS.